This T cell receptor (beta chain) was observed in a study of blood T cell repertoires in COVID-19. Across the study: The analysed material was cDNA or gDNA that came from T cells, B-cell-depleted T cells, or PBMCs.

In its sample, this clone was seen once. Here immunoSEQ multiplex PCR was the method, and the copy in TCRdb shows in-frame clones only, minus some. The profile shows approximately 150,000 clones, 75% to 90% of them singletons. Sequencing input: peripheral blood. This receptor was obtained from a man in his 70s with acute or convalescent COVID-19.

The CDR3 is CASSLNSVAGHNEQFF. Here the CDR3 DNA reads TGTGCCAGCAGCTTAAATTCGGTAGCGGGTCACAATGAGCAGTTCTTC. The genes are TRBV7-6 and TRBJ2-1, with 7 positions matching TRBD2. Unmatched junction bases numbered 9, after V lost 2 bases and J lost 5 bases. The CDR3 has 16 amino acids. Germline V gene sequence: CDR1 SGHVS, CDR2 FNYEAQ. Full variable domain (rest looked up from reference TRBV7-6 and TRBJ2-1): GAGVSQSPRYKVTKRGQDVALRCDPISGHVSLYWYRQALGQGPEFLTYFNYEAQQDKSGLPNDRFSAERPEGSISTLTIQRTEQRDSAMYRCASSLNSVAGHNEQFFGPGTRLTVL.